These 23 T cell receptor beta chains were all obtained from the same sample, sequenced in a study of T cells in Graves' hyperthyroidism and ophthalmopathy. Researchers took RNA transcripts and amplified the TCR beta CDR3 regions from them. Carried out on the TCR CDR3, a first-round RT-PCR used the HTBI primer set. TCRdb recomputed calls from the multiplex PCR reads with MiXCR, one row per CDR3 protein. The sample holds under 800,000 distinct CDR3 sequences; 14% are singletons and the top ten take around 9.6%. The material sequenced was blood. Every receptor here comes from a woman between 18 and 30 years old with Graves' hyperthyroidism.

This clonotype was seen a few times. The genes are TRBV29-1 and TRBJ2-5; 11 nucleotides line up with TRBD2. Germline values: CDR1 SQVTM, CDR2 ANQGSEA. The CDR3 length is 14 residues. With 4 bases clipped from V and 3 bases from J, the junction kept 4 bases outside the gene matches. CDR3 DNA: TGCAGCGTTGTCGGGACTAGCGGAAAAGAGACCCAGTACTTC. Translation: CSVVGTSGKETQYF.

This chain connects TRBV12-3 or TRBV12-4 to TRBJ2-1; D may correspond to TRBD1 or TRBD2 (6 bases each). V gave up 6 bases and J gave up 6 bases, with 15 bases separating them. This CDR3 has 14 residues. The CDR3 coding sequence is TGTGCCAGCAGCCGAAGGGGGGCCTTCAATGAGCAGTTCTTC. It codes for CASSRRGAFNEQFF.

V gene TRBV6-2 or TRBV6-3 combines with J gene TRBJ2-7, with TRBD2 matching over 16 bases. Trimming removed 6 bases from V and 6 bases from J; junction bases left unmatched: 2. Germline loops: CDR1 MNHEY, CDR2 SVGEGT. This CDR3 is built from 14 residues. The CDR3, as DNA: TGTGCCAGCAGGGGACTAGCGGGAGGGACCGAGCAGTACTTC. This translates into CASRGLAGGTEQYF.

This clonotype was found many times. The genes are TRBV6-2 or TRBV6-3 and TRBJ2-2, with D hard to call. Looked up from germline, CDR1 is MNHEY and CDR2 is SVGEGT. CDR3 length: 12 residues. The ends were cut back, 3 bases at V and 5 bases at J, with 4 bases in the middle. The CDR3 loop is CASSYQTGELFF. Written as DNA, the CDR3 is TGTGCCAGCAGTTATCAGACCGGGGAGCTGTTTTTT.

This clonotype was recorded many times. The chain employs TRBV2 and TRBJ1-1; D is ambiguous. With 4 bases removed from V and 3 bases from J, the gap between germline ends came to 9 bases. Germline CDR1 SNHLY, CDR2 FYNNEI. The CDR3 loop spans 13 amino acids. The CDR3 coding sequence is TGTGCCAGCAGTGCGAGATCGTACACTGAAGCTTTCTTT. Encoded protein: CASSARSYTEAFF.

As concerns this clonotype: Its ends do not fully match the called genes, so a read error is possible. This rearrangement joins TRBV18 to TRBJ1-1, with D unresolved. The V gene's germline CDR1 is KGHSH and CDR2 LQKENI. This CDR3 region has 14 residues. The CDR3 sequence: CASSPSLVDTGAFF. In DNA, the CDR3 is TGTGCCAGCTCACCTTCTCTGGTAGATACTGGAGCTTTCTTT.

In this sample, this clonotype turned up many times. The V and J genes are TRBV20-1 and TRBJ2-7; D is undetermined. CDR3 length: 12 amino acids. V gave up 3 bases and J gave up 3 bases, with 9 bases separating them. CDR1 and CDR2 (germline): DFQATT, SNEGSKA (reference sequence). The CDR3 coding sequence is TGCAGTGCTAGGTCCACCCTCTACGAGCAGTACTTC. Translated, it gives CSARSTLYEQYF.

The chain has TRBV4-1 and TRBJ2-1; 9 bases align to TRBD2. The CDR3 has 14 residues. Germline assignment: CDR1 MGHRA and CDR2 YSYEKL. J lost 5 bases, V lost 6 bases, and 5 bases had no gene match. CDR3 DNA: TGCGCCAGCAGACGGGCGGGAGGGGACAATGAGCAGTTCTTC. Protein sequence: CASRRAGGDNEQFF.

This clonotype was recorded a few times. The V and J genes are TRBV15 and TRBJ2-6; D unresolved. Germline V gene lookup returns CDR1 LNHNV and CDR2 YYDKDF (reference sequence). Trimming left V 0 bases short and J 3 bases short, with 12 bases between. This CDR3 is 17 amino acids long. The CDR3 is CATSRDVKAFGANVLTF. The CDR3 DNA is TGTGCCACCAGCAGAGATGTGAAAGCCTTTGGGGCCAACGTCCTGACTTTC.

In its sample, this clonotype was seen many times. The CDR3 nucleotides are TGTGCCAGCAGCTCCAATAGACAGGTCTCCAATGAGCAGTTCTTC. Amino acids: CASSSNRQVSNEQFF. The chain joins TRBV11-2 to TRBJ2-1; D may be TRBD1 (6 bases). The CDR3 runs 15 residues. Looked up from germline, CDR1 is SGHAT and CDR2 is FQNNGV. Trimming shortened V by 4 bases and J by 6 bases, and 16 bases separated the two germline ends.

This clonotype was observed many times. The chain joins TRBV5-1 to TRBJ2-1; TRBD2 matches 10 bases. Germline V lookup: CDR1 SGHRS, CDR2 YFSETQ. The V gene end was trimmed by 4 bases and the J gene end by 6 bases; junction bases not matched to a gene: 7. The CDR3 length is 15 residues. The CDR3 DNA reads TGCGCCAGCAGCCAGCGGGAGGGCCGGAGCAATGAGCAGTTCTTC. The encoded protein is CASSQREGRSNEQFF.

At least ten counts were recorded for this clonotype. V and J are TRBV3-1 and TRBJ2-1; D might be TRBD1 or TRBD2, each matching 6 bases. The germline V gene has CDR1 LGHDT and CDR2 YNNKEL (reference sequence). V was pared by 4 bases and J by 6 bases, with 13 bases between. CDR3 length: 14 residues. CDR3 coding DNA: TGTGCCAGCAGCCGCGAGGGGGGAGGCAATGAGCAGTTCTTC. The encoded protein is CASSREGGGNEQFF.

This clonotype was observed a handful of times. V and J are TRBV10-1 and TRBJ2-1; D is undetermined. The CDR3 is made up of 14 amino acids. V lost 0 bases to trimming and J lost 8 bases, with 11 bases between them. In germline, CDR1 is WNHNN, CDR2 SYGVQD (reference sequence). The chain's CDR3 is CASSESSGNHEQFF. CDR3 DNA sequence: TGCGCCAGCAGTGAGTCGAGTGGTAACCATGAGCAGTTCTTC.

The CDR3 is CASSPYRVSNTEAFF. DNA for the CDR3: TGTGCCAGCAGTCCATACAGGGTGTCGAACACTGAAGCTTTCTTT. The chain employs TRBV28 and TRBJ1-1; a possible D gene is TRBD1 (6 bases). Germline V gene lookup returns CDR1 MDHEN and CDR2 SYDVKM. The ends were cut back, 5 bases at V and 1 base at J, with 14 bases in the middle. The CDR3 covers 15 residues.

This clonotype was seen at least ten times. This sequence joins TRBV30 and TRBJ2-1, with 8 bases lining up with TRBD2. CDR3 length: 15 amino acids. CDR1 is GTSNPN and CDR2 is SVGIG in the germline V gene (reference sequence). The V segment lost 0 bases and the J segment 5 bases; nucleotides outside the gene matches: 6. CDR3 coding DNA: TGTGCCTGGAGTGTACAAGCGGGAGCCGACAATGAGCAGTTCTTC. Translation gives CAWSVQAGADNEQFF.

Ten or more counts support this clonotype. CDR3 sequence reads: CASSFVRWGTHNEQFF. CDR3 bases: TGTGCCAGCAGTTTTGTTCGGTGGGGGACTCACAATGAGCAGTTCTTC. This rearrangement joins TRBV28 to TRBJ2-1; tentative D call: TRBD2 (6 bases). V shed 3 bases and J shed 5 bases, with 17 bases lying between them. The CDR3 covers 16 residues. Germline CDR1 is MDHEN and CDR2 is SYDVKM.

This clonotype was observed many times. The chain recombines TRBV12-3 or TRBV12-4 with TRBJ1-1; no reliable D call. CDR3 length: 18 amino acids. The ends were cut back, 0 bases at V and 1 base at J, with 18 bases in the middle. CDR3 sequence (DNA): TGTGCCAGCAGTTTAGCGGGCCGGGAGCTCAGCGGGAACACTGAAGCTTTCTTT. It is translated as CASSLAGRELSGNTEAFF.

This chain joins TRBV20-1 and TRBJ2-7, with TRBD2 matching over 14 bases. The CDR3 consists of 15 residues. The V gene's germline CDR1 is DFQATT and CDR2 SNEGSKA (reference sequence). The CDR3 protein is CREGTSGSSEYEQYF. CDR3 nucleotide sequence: TGCAGGGAAGGGACTAGCGGGAGTTCTGAGTACGAGCAGTACTTC.

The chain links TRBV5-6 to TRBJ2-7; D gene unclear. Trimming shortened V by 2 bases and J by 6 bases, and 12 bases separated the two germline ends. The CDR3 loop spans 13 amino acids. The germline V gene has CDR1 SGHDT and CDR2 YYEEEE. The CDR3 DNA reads TGTGCCAGCAGCTTCCTCTCTCCACCCGAGCAGTACTTC. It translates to CASSFLSPPEQYF.

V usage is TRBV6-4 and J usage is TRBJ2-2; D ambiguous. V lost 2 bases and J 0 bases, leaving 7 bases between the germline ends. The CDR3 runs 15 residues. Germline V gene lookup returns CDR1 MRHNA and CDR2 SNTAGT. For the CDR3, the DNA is TGTGCCAGCAGTGACGTCGTCACGAACACCGGGGAGCTGTTTTTT. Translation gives CASSDVVTNTGELFF.

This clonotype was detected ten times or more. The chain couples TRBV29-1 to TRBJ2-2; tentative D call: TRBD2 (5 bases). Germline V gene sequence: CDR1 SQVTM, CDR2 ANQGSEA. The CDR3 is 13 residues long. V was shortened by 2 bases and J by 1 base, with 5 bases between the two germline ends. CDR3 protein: CSVESGNTGELFF. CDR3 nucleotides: TGCAGCGTTGAAAGCGGGAACACCGGGGAGCTGTTTTTT.

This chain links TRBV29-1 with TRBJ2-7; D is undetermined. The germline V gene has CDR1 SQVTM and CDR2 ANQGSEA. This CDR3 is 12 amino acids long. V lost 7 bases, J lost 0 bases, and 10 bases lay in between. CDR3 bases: TGCAGCGCCACCAGTCGCTCCTACGAGCAGTACTTC. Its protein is CSATSRSYEQYF.

The CDR3 DNA sequence: TGTGCCAGCAGTTTAAATGTCTTGAACACTGAAGCTTTCTTT. It translates to CASSLNVLNTEAFF. This chain uses TRBV27 with TRBJ1-1; D call uncertain. This CDR3 region has 14 residues. V was clipped by 2 bases and J by 0 bases, with 7 bases between them. Looked up from germline, CDR1 is MNHEY and CDR2 is SMNVEV (reference sequence).